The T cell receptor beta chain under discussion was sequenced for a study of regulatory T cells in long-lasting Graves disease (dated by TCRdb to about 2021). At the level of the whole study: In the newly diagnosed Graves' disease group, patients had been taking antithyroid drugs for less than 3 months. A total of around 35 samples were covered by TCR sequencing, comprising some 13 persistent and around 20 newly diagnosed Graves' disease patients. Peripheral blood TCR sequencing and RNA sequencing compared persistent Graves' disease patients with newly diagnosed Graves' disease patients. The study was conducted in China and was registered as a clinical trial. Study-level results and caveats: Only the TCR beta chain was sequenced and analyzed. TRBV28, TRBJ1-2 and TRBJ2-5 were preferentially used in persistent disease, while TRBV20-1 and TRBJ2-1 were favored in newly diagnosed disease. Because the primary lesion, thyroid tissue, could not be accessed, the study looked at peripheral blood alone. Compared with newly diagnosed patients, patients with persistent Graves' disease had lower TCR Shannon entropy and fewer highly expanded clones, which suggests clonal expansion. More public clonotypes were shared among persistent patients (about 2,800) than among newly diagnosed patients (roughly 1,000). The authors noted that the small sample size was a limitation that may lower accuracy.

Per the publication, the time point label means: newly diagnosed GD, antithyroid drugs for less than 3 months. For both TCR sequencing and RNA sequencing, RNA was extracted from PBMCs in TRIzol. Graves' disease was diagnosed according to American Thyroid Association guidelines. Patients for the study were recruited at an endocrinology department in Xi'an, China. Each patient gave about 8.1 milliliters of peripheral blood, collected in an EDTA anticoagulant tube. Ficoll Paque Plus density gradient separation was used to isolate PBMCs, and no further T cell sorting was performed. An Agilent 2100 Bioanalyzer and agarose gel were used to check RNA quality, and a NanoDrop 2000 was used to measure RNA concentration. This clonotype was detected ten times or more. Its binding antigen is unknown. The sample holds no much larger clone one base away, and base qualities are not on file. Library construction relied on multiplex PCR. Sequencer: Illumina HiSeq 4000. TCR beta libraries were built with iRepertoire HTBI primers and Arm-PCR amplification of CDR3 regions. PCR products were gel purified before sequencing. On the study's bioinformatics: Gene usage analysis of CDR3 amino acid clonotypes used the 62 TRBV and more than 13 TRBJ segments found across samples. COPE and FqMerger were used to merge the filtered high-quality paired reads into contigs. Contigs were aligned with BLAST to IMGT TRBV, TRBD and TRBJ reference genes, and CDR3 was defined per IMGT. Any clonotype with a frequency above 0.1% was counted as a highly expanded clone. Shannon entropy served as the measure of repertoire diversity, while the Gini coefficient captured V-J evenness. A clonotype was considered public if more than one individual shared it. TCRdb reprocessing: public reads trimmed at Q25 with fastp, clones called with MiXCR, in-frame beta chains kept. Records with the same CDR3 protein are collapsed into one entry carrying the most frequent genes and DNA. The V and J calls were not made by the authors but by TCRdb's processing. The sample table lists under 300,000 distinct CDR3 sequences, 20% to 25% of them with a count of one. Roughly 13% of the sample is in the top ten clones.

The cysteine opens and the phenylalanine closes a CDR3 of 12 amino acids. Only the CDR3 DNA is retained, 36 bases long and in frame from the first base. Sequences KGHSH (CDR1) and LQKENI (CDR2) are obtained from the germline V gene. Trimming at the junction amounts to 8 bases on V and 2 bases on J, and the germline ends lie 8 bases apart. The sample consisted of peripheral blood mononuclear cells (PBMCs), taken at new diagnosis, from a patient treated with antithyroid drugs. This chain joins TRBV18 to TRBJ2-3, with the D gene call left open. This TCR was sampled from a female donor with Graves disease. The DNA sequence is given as TGTGCCAGCAGTCTACTCACAGATACGCAGTATTTT. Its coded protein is CASSLLTDTQYF. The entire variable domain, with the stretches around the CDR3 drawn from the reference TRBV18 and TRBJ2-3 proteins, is NAGVMQNPRHLVRRRGQEARLRCSPMKGHSHVYWYRQLPEEGLKFMVYLQKENIIDESGMPKERFSAEFPKEGPSILRIQQVVRGDSAAYFCASSLLTDTQYFGPGTRLTVL.